This TCR beta chain was sequenced for a study of cytomegalovirus exposure and HLA in healthy donors. Overall study findings and caveats: The classifier was said to identify cytomegalovirus status with high specificity and sensitivity. Analysis performed later found under 20,000 TCR beta sequences associated with HLA alleles at 0.05 false discovery rate. Analysis performed later showed TCR beta chains linked to HLA being more clonally expanded than equally common others. Because they were indistinguishable, some V segments, including TRBV6-2 and TRBV6-3, were excluded.

Germline lookup yields CDR1 MNHNS and CDR2 SASEGT. This CDR3 contains 13 residues. The V and J ends lost 8 bases and 5 bases, in that order; junction bases with no gene match: 5. It was with 60 Vbeta and 13 Jbeta primers that the PCR ran. Method: immunoSEQ multiplex PCR; TCRdb's copy keeps in-frame clones and lacks some. This repertoire shows approximately 150,000 clones, around a tenth found once; its top ten account for approximately 1.8%. Details on this clone: Its antigen is unidentified.

Sequences were obtained from PBMCs. This TCR was recovered from a male donor in good health and CMV-seronegative. The V gene is TRBV6-1, the J gene TRBJ1-2, with 10 bases matching TRBD1. The chain's CDR3 is CASRGTGDYGYTF. The CDR3 nucleotides read TGTGCCAGCCGCGGGACAGGGGATTATGGCTACACCTTC.